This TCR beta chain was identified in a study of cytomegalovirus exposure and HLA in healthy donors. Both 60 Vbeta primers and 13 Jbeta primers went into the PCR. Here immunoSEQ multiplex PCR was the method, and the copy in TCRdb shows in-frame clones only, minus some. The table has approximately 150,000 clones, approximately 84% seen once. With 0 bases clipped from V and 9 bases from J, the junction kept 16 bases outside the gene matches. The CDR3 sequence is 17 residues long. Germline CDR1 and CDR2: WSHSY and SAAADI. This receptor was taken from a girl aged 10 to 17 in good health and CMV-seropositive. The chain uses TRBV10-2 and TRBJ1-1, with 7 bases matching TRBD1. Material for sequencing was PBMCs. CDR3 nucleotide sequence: TGCGCCAGCAGTGAGTCCTTAAAGGGGGCCCTAGTATTGAAAGCTTTCTTT. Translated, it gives CASSESLKGALVLKAFF.